This TCR beta chain is from a study of naive and memory T cell subsets. Study observations and caveats: From naive to CM, EM and EMRA, diversity decreased and Gini increased.

Both TRBC1 and TRBC2 were covered by a beta constant-region primer of two equimolar oligonucleotides. The cDNA 3' end received a ligated single-stranded oligonucleotide carrying the SP2 primer and a 12-nucleotide UMI. TCRdb analysed the UMI-ligation and nested PCR reads with MiXCR anew, one entry per CDR3 protein. The sample shows roughly 140,000 distinct CDR3 sequences, over 15% of them seen only once. From the second PCR step, alpha and beta chains were amplified apart. This clonotype was seen a handful of times. Its specificity is unknown. V lost 4 bases to trimming and J lost 6 bases; unmatched junction nucleotides: 6. CDR1 and CDR2 from the germline V gene are LGHDT and YNNKEL (reference sequence). The CDR3 extends over 15 amino acids.

The source material was naive CD4+ T cells from blood. The gene calls are TRBV3-1 and TRBJ2-1; 10 bases are shared with TRBD2. The sequence came from a human donor in good health. The CDR3 DNA sequence: TGTGCCAGCAGCCGACGGCTAGCGGGAGTCAATGAGCAGTTCTTC. It encodes CASSRRLAGVNEQFF.